Shown below are 22 T cell receptor beta chains from a single sample sequenced in a study of glioma-infiltrating T cells after dendritic cell vaccination. The time point is: after dendritic cell vaccination, including at tumor progression/relapse. Clones were sequenced by immunoSEQ multiplex PCR, and TCRdb holds only the in-frame ones, with some missing. The repertoire holds roughly 60,000 clones, more than 75% seen once, with around a tenth in the top ten. The specimen comprised blood, sampled after dendritic cell vaccination. These receptor sequences come from a human donor with glioblastoma.

This chain links TRBV14 with TRBJ2-1, with D maybe TRBD1 (6 bases). Germline CDR1 SGHDN, CDR2 FVKESK. V lost 2 bases, J lost 7 bases, and 21 bases lay in between. The CDR3 loop spans 17 amino acids. In DNA form, the CDR3 reads TGTGCCAGCAGCCAAACAGGGAAAGGGGTACAAAGGAATGAGCAGTTCTTC. Translation gives CASSQTGKGVQRNEQFF.

This chain connects TRBV6-1 to TRBJ2-2; 7 bases agree with TRBD1. Losses at the gene ends were 7 bases for V and 4 bases for J; bases not matched to a gene: 9. CDR3 size: 15 residues. Germline CDR1 is MNHNS and CDR2 is SASEGT. CDR3 protein: CASILQDRITGELFF. The CDR3 DNA sequence: TGTGCCAGCATTCTCCAGGACAGGATCACCGGGGAGCTGTTTTTT.

The table lists this clone with a count of one. The rearrangement links TRBV7-9 to TRBJ1-4; D unresolved. V gave up 0 bases and J gave up 7 bases, with 6 bases separating them. The CDR3 spans 13 residues. The V gene's germline CDR1 is SEHNR and CDR2 FQNEAQ (reference sequence). CDR3 sequence (DNA): TGTGCCAGCAGCTTAGCGAGGGTTGAAAAACTGTTTTTT. As protein: CASSLARVEKLFF.

This clone was counted only a few times. The rearrangement joins TRBV7-9 to TRBJ1-4; no clear D gene. The CDR3 has 18 residues. CDR1 and CDR2 from the germline V gene are SEHNR and FQNEAQ (reference sequence). Between the trimmed V and J ends, which lost 7 bases and 6 bases, there was a span of 27 bases. This CDR3 is CASISPPSAALPDEKLFF. CDR3 DNA sequence: TGTGCCAGCATCTCTCCCCCATCGGCGGCATTACCCGATGAAAAACTGTTTTTT. Filled out from reference TRBV7-9 and TRBJ1-4, the complete variable domain reads DTGVSQNPRHKITKRGQNVTFRCDPISEHNRLYWYRQTLGQGPEFLTYFQNEAQLEKSRLLSDRFSAERPKGSFSTLEIQRTEQGDSAMYLCASISPPSAALPDEKLFFGSGTQLSVL.

The V gene is TRBV30, the J gene TRBJ1-2; D remains unclear. Germline lookup yields CDR1 GTSNPN and CDR2 SVGIG (reference sequence). The CDR3 has 10 residues. Trimming left V 5 bases short and J 5 bases short, with 6 bases between. CDR3 DNA: TGTGCCTGGGCGGATTATGGCTACACCTTC. It is translated as CAWADYGYTF.

This rearrangement joins TRBV12-5 to TRBJ2-3, with 9 bases fitting TRBD2. Germline V CDR1 and CDR2: LGHNT, FRNRAP. The CDR3 is 16 amino acids. Trimming took 6 bases from V and 9 from J; bases not matched to a gene: 16. This CDR3 reads CASGPPGASGMVTQYF. CDR3 DNA: TGTGCTAGTGGGCCCCCAGGGGCTAGCGGGATGGTAACGCAGTATTTT.

This clone was detected a few times. CDR3 sequence reads: CASANAQGPYYEQYF. In DNA, the CDR3 is TGTGCCAGCGCAAACGCACAGGGACCTTACTACGAGCAGTACTTC. The V gene is TRBV6-1, the J gene TRBJ2-7, with D perhaps TRBD1 (6 bases). V was cut by 8 bases and J by 3 bases, with 20 bases left in between. CDR3 length: 15 amino acids. Germline lookup yields CDR1 MNHNS and CDR2 SASEGT.

V and J are TRBV19 and TRBJ1-4, with TRBD1 identical over 8 bases. J gave up 4 bases and V 2 bases, and 3 bases lay outside the gene matches. From germline, CDR1 is LNHDA and CDR2 SQIVND (reference sequence). The CDR3 is 15 residues long. CDR3 region: CASSISTGGNEKLFF. CDR3 coding DNA: TGTGCCAGTAGTATATCAACAGGGGGTAATGAAAAACTGTTTTTT.

The V gene is TRBV5-4, the J gene TRBJ2-3, with a tentative D call TRBD2 (6 bases). The CDR3 has 16 residues. CDR1 is SGHNT, CDR2 YYREEE, per germline (reference sequence). V was pared by 0 bases and J by 2 bases, with 13 bases between. This chain's CDR3 is CASSLVVRDDTDTQYF. The CDR3 region has the DNA TGTGCCAGCAGCTTGGTAGTGCGGGATGACACAGATACGCAGTATTTT.

Concerning this clone: The same CDR3 arises from other DNA sequences in this sample as well. The chain carries TRBV9 and TRBJ2-2; D gene uncertain. Trimming shortened V by 0 bases and J by 0 bases, and 3 bases separated the two germline ends. Germline assignment: CDR1 SGDLS and CDR2 YYNGEE. This CDR3 is 14 amino acids long. The CDR3 DNA is TGTGCCAGCAGCGTAGCGGCGAACACCGGGGAGCTGTTTTTT. Translating it yields CASSVAANTGELFF. Drawing the rest from reference TRBV9 and TRBJ2-2, the complete variable domain is DSGVTQTPKHLITATGQRVTLRCSPRSGDLSVYWYQQSLDQGLQFLIQYYNGEERAKGNILERFSAQQFPDLHSELNLSSLELGDSALYFCASSVAANTGELFFGEGSRLTVL.

The V call is TRBV7-3, the J call TRBJ2-2, with 8 bases lining up with TRBD1. The length of the CDR3 is 15 residues. V gave up 5 bases and J gave up 5 bases; unmatched junction bases: 7. Germline lookup yields CDR1 SGHTA and CDR2 FQGTGA. CDR3 loop: CASSRDRGETGELFF. The CDR3 coding sequence is TGTGCCAGCAGCCGAGACAGGGGCGAAACCGGGGAGCTGTTTTTT.

V and J are TRBV9 and TRBJ1-2, with D unresolved. With 6 bases removed from V and 5 bases from J, the gap between germline ends came to 17 bases. The CDR3 totals 14 residues. CDR1 is SGDLS and CDR2 is YYNGEE in the germline V gene. The DNA of the CDR3 is TGTGCCAGCACCCCCTCAAGTGGGGAGTATGGCTACACCTTC. Its translation: CASTPSSGEYGYTF.

J is TRBJ2-1 and V is TRBV7-2; 12 positions match TRBD1. Trimming cost V 5 bases and J 10 bases; bases outside gene matches: 9. From germline, CDR1 is SGHTA and CDR2 FQGNSA. The CDR3 runs 15 residues. The CDR3 sequence: CASSVGGTGGWEQFF. CDR3 coding DNA: TGTGCCAGCAGCGTGGGTGGGACAGGGGGCTGGGAGCAGTTCTTC.

The gene calls are TRBV7-6 and TRBJ2-3; D perhaps matches TRBD2 (5 bases). Trimming took off 2 bases at V and 0 bases at J, with 15 bases between the two ends. The CDR3 is made up of 17 amino acids. CDR1 and CDR2 from the germline V gene are SGHVS and FNYEAQ. As DNA, the CDR3 is TGTGCCAGCAGCTTACCTAGCCCTAAGGACAGCACAGATACGCAGTATTTT. It codes for CASSLPSPKDSTDTQYF.

The V and J genes are TRBV30 and TRBJ1-2; 8 bases line up with TRBD1. Per the germline V gene, CDR1 is GTSNPN and CDR2 is SVGIG (reference sequence). The trim removed 2 bases at V and 4 bases at J, leaving 6 bases unmatched. This CDR3 comprises 14 residues. The CDR3 coding sequence is TGTGCCTGGAGTCTTGGACAGGGAACCTATGGCTACACCTTC. Translating gives CAWSLGQGTYGYTF.

The chain couples TRBV7-9 to TRBJ2-3, with a weak D call TRBD2 (6 bases). The CDR3 has 14 amino acids. Trimming stripped 1 base from V and 6 bases from J, with 11 bases between. CDR1 and CDR2 (germline): SEHNR, FQNEAQ (reference sequence). CDR3: CASSLGGGMDTQYF. The CDR3 bases are TGTGCCAGCAGCTTAGGGGGAGGTATGGATACGCAGTATTTT.

The chain couples TRBV10-3 to TRBJ1-2, with TRBD1 matching over 10 bases. The CDR3 runs to 16 residues. The ends lost 6 bases at V and 4 bases at J; junction bases unmatched: 11. The germline gives CDR1 ENHRY, CDR2 SYGVKD. In DNA, the CDR3 is TGTGCCATCAGACCGGGACAGGGGTCAATAGGCTATGGCTACACCTTC. Amino acid sequence: CAIRPGQGSIGYGYTF.

The chain is built from TRBV7-9 and TRBJ2-1; D is undetermined. The germline CDR1 and CDR2 sequences are SEHNR and FQNEAQ (reference sequence). V lost 1 base to trimming and J lost 6 bases, with 10 bases between them. This CDR3 is 14 amino acids long. The CDR3, as DNA: TGTGCCAGCAGCTTAGGTTGGGCAGGCAATGAGCAGTTCTTC. It is translated as CASSLGWAGNEQFF.

J is TRBJ1-1 and V is TRBV6-5; 8 bases match TRBD1. V trimming: 4 bases; J trimming: 10 bases; junction bases outside the gene matches: 11. The CDR3 totals 14 residues. Germline loops: CDR1 MNHEY, CDR2 SVGAGI. Here the CDR3 DNA reads TGTGCCAGCAGTTCGAGGGGACAGGCGCTCGTAGCTTTCTTT. Its translation: CASSSRGQALVAFF.

The rearrangement uses TRBV27 and TRBJ2-7, with D tentatively TRBD1 (5 bases). Trimming cost V 8 bases and J 0 bases, with 11 bases left between them. The CDR3 is made up of 13 amino acids. Germline-derived CDR1 and CDR2 are MNHEY and SMNVEV (reference sequence). CDR3 loop: CASAGRPSYEQYF. CDR3 DNA sequence: TGTGCCAGCGCAGGGCGGCCCTCCTACGAGCAGTACTTC.

The chain employs TRBV29-1 and TRBJ1-2; 10 bases are shared with TRBD1. Germline assignment: CDR1 SQVTM and CDR2 ANQGSEA. This CDR3 spans 14 amino acids. The V gene end was trimmed by 7 bases and the J gene end by 6 bases; junction bases not matched to a gene: 11. CDR3: CSAPGDRGRNGYTF. In DNA, the CDR3 is TGCAGCGCCCCGGGGGACAGGGGAAGAAATGGCTACACCTTC.

The chain combines TRBV10-3 with TRBJ2-5; tentative D call: TRBD2 (7 bases). The germline CDR1 and CDR2 sequences are ENHRY and SYGVKD. The CDR3 spans 13 residues. Trimming cost V 7 bases and J 5 bases, with 14 bases left between them. The CDR3 sequence: CAITRGAEETQYF. The DNA of the CDR3 is TGTGCCATCACACGGGGGGCGGAGGAGACCCAGTACTTC.